These 10 T cell receptor beta chains were sequenced from one sample in a study of blood T cell repertoires in COVID-19. The repertoire was sequenced with immunoSEQ multiplex PCR; TCRdb's copy has only in-frame clones and lacks some. Altogether 150,000 to 200,000 clones are present, roughly 85% being singletons, with the ten largest covering about 8.6%. Material for sequencing was peripheral blood. Receptors originate from a man aged 50-60 years with active or convalescent COVID-19.

This chain joins TRBV11-2 and TRBJ1-2; 11 bases agree with TRBD1. CDR1 is SGHAT, CDR2 FQNNGV, per germline. This CDR3 comprises 15 residues. V dropped 1 base and J dropped 8; count of bases not matched to a gene: 6. The CDR3 DNA reads TGTGCCAGCAGCTTAGCCCAGGGACAGGGGGACGGCTACACCTTC. Residues: CASSLAQGQGDGYTF.

The rearrangement links TRBV18 to TRBJ2-3, with 8 bases identical to TRBD1. The CDR3 spans 13 residues. V gave up 2 bases and J gave up 8 bases; unmatched junction bases: 3. In germline, CDR1 is KGHSH, CDR2 LQKENI. CDR3 sequence: CASSPGTGPTQYF. CDR3 sequence (DNA): TGTGCCAGCTCACCAGGGACAGGACCTACGCAGTATTTT. Full variable domain (rest looked up from reference TRBV18 and TRBJ2-3): NAGVMQNPRHLVRRRGQEARLRCSPMKGHSHVYWYRQLPEEGLKFMVYLQKENIIDESGMPKERFSAEFPKEGPSILRIQQVVRGDSAAYFCASSPGTGPTQYFGPGTRLTVL.

The chain uses TRBV30 and TRBJ2-5; 11 bases align to TRBD2. The CDR3 covers 15 residues. V lost 0 bases and J lost 4; bases outside the gene matches: 4. Germline V gene lookup returns CDR1 GTSNPN and CDR2 SVGIG (reference sequence). CDR3 nucleotides: TGTGCCTGGAGTGTACACGGACTAGCGGGAGAGACCCAGTACTTC. Its protein is CAWSVHGLAGETQYF.

The rearrangement uses TRBV30 and TRBJ2-1; 11 bases map to TRBD2. The V gene end was trimmed by 4 bases and the J gene end by 3 bases; junction bases not matched to a gene: 2. CDR1 is GTSNPN, CDR2 SVGIG, per germline (reference sequence). The CDR3 length is 14 residues. In DNA form, the CDR3 reads TGTGCCTGGACCGGGACTAGCGGCTACAATGAGCAGTTCTTC. It translates to CAWTGTSGYNEQFF.

The V call is TRBV6-5, the J call TRBJ1-6; D is unresolved. Germline lookup yields CDR1 MNHEY and CDR2 SVGAGI. The V and J ends lost 6 bases and 7 bases respectively, with 13 bases between them. The CDR3 extends over 14 amino acids. DNA for the CDR3: TGTGCCAGCAGCCTACGGCGGGAAAATTCACCCCTCCACTTT. Its protein is CASSLRRENSPLHF.

The genes are TRBV10-1 and TRBJ1-1; the match to TRBD1 covers 7 bases. Germline values: CDR1 WNHNN, CDR2 SYGVQD (reference sequence). Germline trimming cut 6 bases from V and 0 bases from J; bases unmatched to any gene: 4. The CDR3 runs 14 residues. The CDR3 nucleotides are TGCGCCAGCAGCCCGGGACAGCTGAACACTGAAGCTTTCTTT. Translating gives CASSPGQLNTEAFF.

CDR3 sequence (DNA): TGTGCCAGCTCTGCCCGGGGGGCGCCCCCCTCCTACAATGAGCAGTTCTTC. Its protein product is CASSARGAPPSYNEQFF. V is TRBV4-2 and J is TRBJ2-1, with D tentatively TRBD2 (7 bases). Per germline, CDR1 LGHNA and CDR2 YNFKEQ. This CDR3 contains 17 residues. The V end lost 8 bases, the J end lost 0 bases, and 20 bases lay between the germline ends.

The chain has TRBV19 and TRBJ2-1; 7 bases are a match to TRBD1. The CDR3 is 14 residues long. Trimming at V came to 2 bases and at J to 5 bases, leaving 3 bases not matched to a gene. Germline V gene lookup returns CDR1 LNHDA and CDR2 SQIVND (reference sequence). The CDR3 coding sequence is TGTGCCAGTAGTATACCGGGACAGAACAATGAGCAGTTCTTC. This translates into CASSIPGQNNEQFF.

V is TRBV28 and J is TRBJ2-3; a possible D gene is TRBD2 (5 bases). The CDR3 is 15 amino acids. The germline V gene encodes CDR1 MDHEN and CDR2 SYDVKM. Trimming shortened V by 1 base and J by 1 base, and 9 bases separated the two germline ends. DNA of the CDR3: TGTGCCAGCAGTTTATCTTCTAGCCGCACAGATACGCAGTATTTT. The encoded protein is CASSLSSSRTDTQYF.

The chain uses TRBV7-2 and TRBJ2-5; no clear D gene. The CDR3 sequence is 14 residues long. Trimming removed 1 base from V and 0 bases from J, with 6 bases in between. Germline CDR1 is SGHTA and CDR2 is FQGNSA. CDR3 loop: CASSLGVYQETQYF. CDR3 DNA sequence: TGTGCCAGCAGCTTAGGAGTCTACCAAGAGACCCAGTACTTC.